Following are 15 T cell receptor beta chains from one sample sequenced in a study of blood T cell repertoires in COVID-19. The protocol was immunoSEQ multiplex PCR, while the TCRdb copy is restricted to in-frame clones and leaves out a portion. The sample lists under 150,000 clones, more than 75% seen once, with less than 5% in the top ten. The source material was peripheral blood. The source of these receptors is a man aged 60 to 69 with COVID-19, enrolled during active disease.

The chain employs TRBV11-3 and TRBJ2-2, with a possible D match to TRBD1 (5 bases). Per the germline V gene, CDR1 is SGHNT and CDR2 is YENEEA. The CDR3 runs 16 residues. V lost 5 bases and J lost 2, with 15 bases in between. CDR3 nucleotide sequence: TGTGCCAGCAGCCCCGCTAGGGGCGGCAACACCGGGGAGCTGTTTTTT. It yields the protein CASSPARGGNTGELFF.

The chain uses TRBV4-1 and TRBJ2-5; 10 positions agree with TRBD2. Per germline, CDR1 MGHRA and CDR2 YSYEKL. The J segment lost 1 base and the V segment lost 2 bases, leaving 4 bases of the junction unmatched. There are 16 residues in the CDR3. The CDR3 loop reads CASSQSSGRIQETQYF. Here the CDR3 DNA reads TGCGCCAGCAGCCAAAGTAGCGGGAGGATCCAAGAGACCCAGTACTTC.

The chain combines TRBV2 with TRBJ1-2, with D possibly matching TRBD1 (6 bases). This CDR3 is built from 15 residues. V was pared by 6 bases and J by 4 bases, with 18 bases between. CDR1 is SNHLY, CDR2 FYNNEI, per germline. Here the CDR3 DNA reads TGTGCCAGCAGCCCTAAAGGGGGTGTTCTCTATGGCTACACCTTC. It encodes CASSPKGGVLYGYTF.

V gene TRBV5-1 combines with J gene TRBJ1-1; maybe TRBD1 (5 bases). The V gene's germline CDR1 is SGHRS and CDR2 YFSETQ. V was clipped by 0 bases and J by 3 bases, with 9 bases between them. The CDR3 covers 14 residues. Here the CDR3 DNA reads TGCGCCAGCAGCTTGGCGAGCAGGGACACTGAAGCTTTCTTT. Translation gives CASSLASRDTEAFF.

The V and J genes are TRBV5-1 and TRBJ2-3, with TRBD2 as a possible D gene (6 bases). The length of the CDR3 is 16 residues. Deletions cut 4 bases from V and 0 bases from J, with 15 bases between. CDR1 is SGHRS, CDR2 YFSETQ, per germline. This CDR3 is CASSPAGPVSTDTQYF. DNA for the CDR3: TGCGCCAGCAGCCCCGCGGGGCCAGTAAGCACAGATACGCAGTATTTT.

CDR3 protein: CASSLPTGNYGYTF. CDR3 nucleotide sequence: TGTGCCAGCAGTCTACCGACAGGCAACTATGGCTACACCTTC. This chain connects TRBV6-6 to TRBJ1-2, with D perhaps matching TRBD1 (6 bases). Trimming stripped 5 bases from V and 2 bases from J, with 12 bases between. The germline V gene has CDR1 MNHNY and CDR2 SVGAGI (reference sequence). The CDR3 is made up of 14 amino acids.

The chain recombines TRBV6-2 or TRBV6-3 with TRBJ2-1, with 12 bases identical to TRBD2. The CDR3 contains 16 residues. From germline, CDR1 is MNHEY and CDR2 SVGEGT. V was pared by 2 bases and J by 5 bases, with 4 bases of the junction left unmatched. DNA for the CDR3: TGTGCCAGCAGTTACGACCCTAGCGGGAGGGACAATGAGCAGTTCTTC. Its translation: CASSYDPSGRDNEQFF.

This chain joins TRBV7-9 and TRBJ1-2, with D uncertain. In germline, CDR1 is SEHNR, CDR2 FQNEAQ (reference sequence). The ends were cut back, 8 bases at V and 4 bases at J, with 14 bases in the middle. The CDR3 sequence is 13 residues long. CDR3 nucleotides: TGTGCCAGCGGCGGCAGTTTCGTCTATGGCTACACCTTC. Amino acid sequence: CASGGSFVYGYTF. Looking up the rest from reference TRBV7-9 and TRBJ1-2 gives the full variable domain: DTGVSQNPRHKITKRGQNVTFRCDPISEHNRLYWYRQTLGQGPEFLTYFQNEAQLEKSRLLSDRFSAERPKGSFSTLEIQRTEQGDSAMYLCASGGSFVYGYTFGSGTRLTVV.

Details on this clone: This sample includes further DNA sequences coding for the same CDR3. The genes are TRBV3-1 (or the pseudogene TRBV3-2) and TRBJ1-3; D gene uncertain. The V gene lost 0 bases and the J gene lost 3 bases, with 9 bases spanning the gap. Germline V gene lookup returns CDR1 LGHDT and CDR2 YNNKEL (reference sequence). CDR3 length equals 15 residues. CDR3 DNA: TGTGCCAGCAGCCAAGACCGGGTGAGTGGAAACACCATATATTTT. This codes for CASSQDRVSGNTIYF.

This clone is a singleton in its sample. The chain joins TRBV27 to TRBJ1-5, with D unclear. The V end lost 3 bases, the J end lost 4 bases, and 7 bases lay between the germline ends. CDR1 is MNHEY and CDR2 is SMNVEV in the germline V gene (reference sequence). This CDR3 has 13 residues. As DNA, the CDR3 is TGTGCCAGCAGTTTCACGGGTAATCAGCCCCAGCATTTT. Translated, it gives CASSFTGNQPQHF.

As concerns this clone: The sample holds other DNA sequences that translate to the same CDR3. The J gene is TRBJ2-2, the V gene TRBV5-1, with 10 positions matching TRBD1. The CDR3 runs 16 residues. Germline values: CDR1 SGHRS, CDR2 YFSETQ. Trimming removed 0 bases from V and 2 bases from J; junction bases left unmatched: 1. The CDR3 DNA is TGCGCCAGCAGCTTGGAGACAGGGGGCAACACCGGGGAGCTGTTTTTT. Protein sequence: CASSLETGGNTGELFF.

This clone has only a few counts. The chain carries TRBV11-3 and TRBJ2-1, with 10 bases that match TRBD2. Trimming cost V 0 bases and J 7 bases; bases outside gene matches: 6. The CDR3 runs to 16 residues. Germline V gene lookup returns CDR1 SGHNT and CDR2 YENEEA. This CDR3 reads CASSLDPGSGRNEQFF. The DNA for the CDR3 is TGTGCCAGCAGCTTAGATCCGGGTAGCGGGAGGAATGAGCAGTTCTTC.

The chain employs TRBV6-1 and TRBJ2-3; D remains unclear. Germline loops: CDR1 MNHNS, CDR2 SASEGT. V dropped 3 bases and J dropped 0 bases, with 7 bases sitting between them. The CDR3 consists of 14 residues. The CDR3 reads CASSDSASTDTQYF. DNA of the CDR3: TGTGCCAGCAGTGACAGTGCTAGCACAGATACGCAGTATTTT.

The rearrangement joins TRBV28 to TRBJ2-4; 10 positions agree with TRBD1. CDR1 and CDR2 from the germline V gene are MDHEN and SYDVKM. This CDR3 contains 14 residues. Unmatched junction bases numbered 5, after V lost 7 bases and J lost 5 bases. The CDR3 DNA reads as TGTGCCAGCACCCCTGGGACAGGGGAAAACATTCAGTACTTC. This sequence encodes CASTPGTGENIQYF.

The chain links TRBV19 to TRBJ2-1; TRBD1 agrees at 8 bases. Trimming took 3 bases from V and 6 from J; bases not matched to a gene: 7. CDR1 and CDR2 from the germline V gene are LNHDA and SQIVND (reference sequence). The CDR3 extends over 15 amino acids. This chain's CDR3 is CASSIPGQEINEQFF. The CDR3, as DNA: TGTGCCAGTAGTATTCCGGGACAGGAGATCAATGAGCAGTTCTTC.